This T cell receptor (beta chain) originates from a study of T cells in Graves' hyperthyroidism and ophthalmopathy. Researchers amplified the TCR beta CDR3 regions from RNA transcripts. With the HTBI primer set, the TCR CDR3 went through a first round of RT-PCR. TCRdb processed the multiplex PCR reads anew with MiXCR; each CDR3 protein has one entry. The sample includes fewer than 600,000 distinct CDR3 sequences, 14% of them seen just once. This clonotype was seen repeatedly, ten times or more. Germline V CDR1 and CDR2: SGDLS, YYNGEE. CDR3 length equals 13 residues. With 5 bases removed from V and 1 base from J, the gap between germline ends came to 9 bases.

The chain uses TRBV9 and TRBJ2-5; D call uncertain. Material: blood. This receptor was identified in a woman aged 40 to 49 with Graves' hyperthyroidism. The CDR3: CASSVHPQETQYF. CDR3 nucleotides: TGTGCCAGCAGTGTGCACCCCCAAGAGACCCAGTACTTC.